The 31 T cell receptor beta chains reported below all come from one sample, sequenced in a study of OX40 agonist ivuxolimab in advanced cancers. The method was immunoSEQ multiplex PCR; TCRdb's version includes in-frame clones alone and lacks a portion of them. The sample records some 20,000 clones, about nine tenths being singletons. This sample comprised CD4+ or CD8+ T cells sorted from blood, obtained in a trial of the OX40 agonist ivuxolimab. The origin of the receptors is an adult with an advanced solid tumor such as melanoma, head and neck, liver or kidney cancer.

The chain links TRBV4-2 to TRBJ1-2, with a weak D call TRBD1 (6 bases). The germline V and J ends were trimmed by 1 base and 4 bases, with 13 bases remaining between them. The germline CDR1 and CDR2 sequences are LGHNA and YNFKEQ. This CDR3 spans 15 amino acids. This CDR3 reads CASSQGAGDSYGYTF. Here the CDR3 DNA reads TGTGCCAGCAGCCAAGGGGCAGGGGATTCCTATGGCTACACCTTC.

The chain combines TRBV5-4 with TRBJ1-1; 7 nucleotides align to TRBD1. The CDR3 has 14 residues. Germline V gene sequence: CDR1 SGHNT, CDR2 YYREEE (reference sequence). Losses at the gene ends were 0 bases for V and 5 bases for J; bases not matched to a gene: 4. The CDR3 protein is CASSLDRGRTEAFF. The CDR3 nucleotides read TGTGCCAGCAGCTTGGACAGGGGTAGGACTGAAGCTTTCTTT.

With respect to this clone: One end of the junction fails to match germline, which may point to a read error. The CDR3 sequence is CASTEDYEQYF. CDR3 DNA: TGTGCCAGCACTGAAGACTACGAGCAGTACTTC. V usage is TRBV2 and J usage is TRBJ2-7; D remains unclear. The CDR3 has 11 amino acids. The germline CDR1 and CDR2 sequences are SNHLY and FYNNEI.

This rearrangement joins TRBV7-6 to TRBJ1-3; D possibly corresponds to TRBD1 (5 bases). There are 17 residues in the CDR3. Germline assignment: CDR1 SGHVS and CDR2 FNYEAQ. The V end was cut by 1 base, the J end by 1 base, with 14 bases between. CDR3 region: CASSLVPGPISGNTIYF. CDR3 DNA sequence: TGTGCCAGCAGCTTAGTCCCGGGACCGATTTCTGGAAACACCATATATTTT. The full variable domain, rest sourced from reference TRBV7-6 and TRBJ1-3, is GAGVSQSPRYKVTKRGQDVALRCDPISGHVSLYWYRQALGQGPEFLTYFNYEAQQDKSGLPNDRFSAERPEGSISTLTIQRTEQRDSAMYRCASSLVPGPISGNTIYFGEGSWLTVV.

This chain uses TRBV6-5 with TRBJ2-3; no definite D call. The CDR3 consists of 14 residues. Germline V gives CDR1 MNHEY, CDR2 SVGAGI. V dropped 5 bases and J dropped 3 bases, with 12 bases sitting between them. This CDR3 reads CASSLTSPTDTQYF. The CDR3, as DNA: TGTGCCAGCAGTCTTACATCCCCAACAGATACGCAGTATTTT.

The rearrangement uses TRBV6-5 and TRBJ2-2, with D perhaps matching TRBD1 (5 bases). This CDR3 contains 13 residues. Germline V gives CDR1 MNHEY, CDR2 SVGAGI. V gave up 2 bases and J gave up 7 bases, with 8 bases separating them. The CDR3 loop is CASSYTGDGELFF. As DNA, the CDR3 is TGTGCCAGCAGTTACACAGGCGACGGGGAGCTGTTTTTT.

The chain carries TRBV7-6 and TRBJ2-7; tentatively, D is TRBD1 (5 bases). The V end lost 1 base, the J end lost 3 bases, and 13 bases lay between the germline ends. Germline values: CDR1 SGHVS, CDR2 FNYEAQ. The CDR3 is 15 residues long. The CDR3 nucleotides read TGTGCCAGCAGCTTAGGGCAGGGCGAATACTACGAGCAGTACTTC. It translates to CASSLGQGEYYEQYF.

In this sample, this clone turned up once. The CDR3 loop is CASSGLAGGPSDTGELFF. CDR3 DNA sequence: TGTGCCAGCAGCGGACTAGCGGGGGGGCCTTCCGACACCGGGGAGCTGTTTTTT. The chain joins TRBV7-9 to TRBJ2-2; 15 bases are shared with TRBD2. Germline values: CDR1 SEHNR, CDR2 FQNEAQ (reference sequence). Losses at the gene ends were 5 bases for V and 3 bases for J; bases not matched to a gene: 7. CDR3 length: 18 amino acids.

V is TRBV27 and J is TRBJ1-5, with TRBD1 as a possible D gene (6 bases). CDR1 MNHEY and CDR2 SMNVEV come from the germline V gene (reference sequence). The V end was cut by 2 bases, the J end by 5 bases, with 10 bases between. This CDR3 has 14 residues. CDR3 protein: CASSLTGFYQPQHF. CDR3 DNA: TGTGCCAGCAGTTTAACAGGGTTTTATCAGCCCCAGCATTTT.

CDR3 bases: TGTGCCAGCAGCTTAACTGGGGTTGGGGCCAACGTCCTGACTTTC. This sequence encodes CASSLTGVGANVLTF. The chain is built from TRBV7-9 and TRBJ2-6; D unresolved. CDR3 length: 15 residues. The V gene lost 2 bases and the J gene lost 3 bases, with 8 bases spanning the gap. Germline CDR1 and CDR2: SEHNR and FQNEAQ (reference sequence).

The CDR3 protein is CASSSLGGKAFF. CDR3 sequence (DNA): TGTGCCAGCAGCTCGTTAGGGGGGAAAGCTTTCTTT. The chain joins TRBV7-2 to TRBJ1-1; D possibly corresponds to TRBD1 (6 bases). This CDR3 is built from 12 residues. CDR1 is SGHTA, CDR2 FQGNSA, per germline. V gave up 4 bases and J gave up 9 bases, with 12 bases separating them.

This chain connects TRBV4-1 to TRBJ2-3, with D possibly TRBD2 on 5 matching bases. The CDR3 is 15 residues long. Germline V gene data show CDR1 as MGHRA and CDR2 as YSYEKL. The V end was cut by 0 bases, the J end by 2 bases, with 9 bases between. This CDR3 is CASSQEVRDTDTQYF. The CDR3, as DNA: TGCGCCAGCAGCCAAGAGGTCCGGGACACAGATACGCAGTATTTT.

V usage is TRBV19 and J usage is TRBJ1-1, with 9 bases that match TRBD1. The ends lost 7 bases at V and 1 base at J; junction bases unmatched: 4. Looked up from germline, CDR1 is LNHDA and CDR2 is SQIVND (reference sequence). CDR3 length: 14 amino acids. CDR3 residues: CASIMDRGNTEAFF. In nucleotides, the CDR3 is TGTGCCAGTATCATGGACAGGGGGAACACTGAAGCTTTCTTT.

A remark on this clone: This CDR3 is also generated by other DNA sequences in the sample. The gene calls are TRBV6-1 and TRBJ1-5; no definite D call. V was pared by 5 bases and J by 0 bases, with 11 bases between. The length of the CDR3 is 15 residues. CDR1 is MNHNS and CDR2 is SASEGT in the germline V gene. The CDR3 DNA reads TGTGCCAGCAGTCGTGTGCAGCTTAGCAATCAGCCCCAGCATTTT. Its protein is CASSRVQLSNQPQHF.

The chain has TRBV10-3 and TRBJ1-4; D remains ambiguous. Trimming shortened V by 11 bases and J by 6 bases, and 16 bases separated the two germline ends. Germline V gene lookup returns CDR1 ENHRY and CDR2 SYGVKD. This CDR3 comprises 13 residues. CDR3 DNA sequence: TGTGCCGCCTATAGTTCACAGTATGAAAAACTGTTTTTT. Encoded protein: CAAYSSQYEKLFF.

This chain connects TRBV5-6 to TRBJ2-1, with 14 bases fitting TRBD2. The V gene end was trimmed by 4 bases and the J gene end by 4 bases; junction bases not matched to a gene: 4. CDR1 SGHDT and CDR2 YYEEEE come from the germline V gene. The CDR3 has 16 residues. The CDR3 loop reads CASSPGLAGGYNEQFF. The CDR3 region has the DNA TGTGCCAGCAGCCCCGGACTAGCGGGGGGTTACAATGAGCAGTTCTTC.

CDR3 DNA: TGCGCCAGCAGTGAGCCGGGACTCTCCTACGAGCAGTACTTC. This sequence encodes CASSEPGLSYEQYF. V gene TRBV10-2 combines with J gene TRBJ2-7; tentatively, D is TRBD2 (6 bases). CDR1 and CDR2 (germline): WSHSY, SAAADI. The CDR3 sequence is 14 residues long. Between the trimmed V and J ends, which lost 2 bases and 0 bases, there was a span of 8 bases.

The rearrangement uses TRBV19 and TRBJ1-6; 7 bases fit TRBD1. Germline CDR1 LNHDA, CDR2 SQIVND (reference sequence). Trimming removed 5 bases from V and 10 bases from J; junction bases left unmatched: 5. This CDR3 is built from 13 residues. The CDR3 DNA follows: TGTGCCAGTAGTTGGACAGGCGGGTCACCCCTCCACTTT. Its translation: CASSWTGGSPLHF.

CDR3 in DNA: TGCGCCAGCAGCCAAGAACTAGCCGGGGGAGAGACCCAGTACTTC. Translation: CASSQELAGGETQYF. The chain joins TRBV4-1 to TRBJ2-5, with D possibly matching TRBD2 (6 bases). Trimming shortened V by 0 bases and J by 4 bases, and 12 bases separated the two germline ends. CDR1 and CDR2 (germline): MGHRA, YSYEKL. This CDR3 contains 15 residues.

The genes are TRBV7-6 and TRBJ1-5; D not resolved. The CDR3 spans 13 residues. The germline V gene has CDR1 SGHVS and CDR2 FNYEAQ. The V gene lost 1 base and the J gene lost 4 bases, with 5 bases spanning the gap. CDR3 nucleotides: TGTGCCAGCAGCTTAGGATGGAATCAGCCCCAGCATTTT. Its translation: CASSLGWNQPQHF.

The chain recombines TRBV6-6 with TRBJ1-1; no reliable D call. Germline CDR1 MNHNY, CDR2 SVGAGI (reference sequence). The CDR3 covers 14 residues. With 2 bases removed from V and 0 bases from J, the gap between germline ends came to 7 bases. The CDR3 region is CASSYGGMNTEAFF. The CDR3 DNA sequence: TGTGCCAGCAGTTACGGCGGGATGAACACTGAAGCTTTCTTT.

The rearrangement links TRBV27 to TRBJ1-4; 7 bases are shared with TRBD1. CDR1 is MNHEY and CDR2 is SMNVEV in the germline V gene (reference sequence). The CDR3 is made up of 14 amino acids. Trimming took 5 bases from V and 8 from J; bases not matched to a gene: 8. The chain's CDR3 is CASSRRTGREKLFF. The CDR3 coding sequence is TGTGCCAGCAGTAGACGGACAGGACGCGAAAAACTGTTTTTT.

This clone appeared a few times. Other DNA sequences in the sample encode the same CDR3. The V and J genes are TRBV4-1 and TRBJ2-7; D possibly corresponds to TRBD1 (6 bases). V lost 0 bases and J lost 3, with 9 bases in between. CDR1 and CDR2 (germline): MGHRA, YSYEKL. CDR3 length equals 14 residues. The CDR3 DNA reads TGCGCCAGCAGCCAAGATCAGGGGAGCTACGAGCAGTACTTC. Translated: CASSQDQGSYEQYF.

In DNA form, the CDR3 reads TGTGCCAGCAGCGGACGACAGAACACCGGGGAGCTGTTTTTT. This encodes CASSGRQNTGELFF. V and J are TRBV7-9 and TRBJ2-2; D is undetermined. Germline values: CDR1 SEHNR, CDR2 FQNEAQ (reference sequence). V lost 5 bases and J 1 base, leaving 8 bases between the germline ends. This CDR3 contains 14 residues.

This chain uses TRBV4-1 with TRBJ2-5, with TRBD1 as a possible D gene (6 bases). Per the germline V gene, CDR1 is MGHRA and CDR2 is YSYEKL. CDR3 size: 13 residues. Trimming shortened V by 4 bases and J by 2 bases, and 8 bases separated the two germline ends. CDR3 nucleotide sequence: TGCGCCAGCAGCCGACAGGCGCAAGAGACCCAGTACTTC. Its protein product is CASSRQAQETQYF.

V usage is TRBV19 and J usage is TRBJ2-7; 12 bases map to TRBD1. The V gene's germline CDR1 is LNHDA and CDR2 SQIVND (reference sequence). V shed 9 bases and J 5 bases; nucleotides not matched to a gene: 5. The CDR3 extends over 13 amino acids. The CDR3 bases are TGTGCCAGCAGGGACAGGGGGCGCGACGAGCAGTACTTC. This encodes CASRDRGRDEQYF.

The CDR3 bases are TGTGCCAGCAGCTTAGCGAGTTACAGGAGTAACTATGGCTACACCTTC. Protein: CASSLASYRSNYGYTF. The chain employs TRBV7-8 and TRBJ1-2, with D perhaps TRBD1 (5 bases). Deletions cut 0 bases from V and 1 base from J, with 12 bases between. Germline values: CDR1 SGHVS, CDR2 FQNEAQ. The CDR3 runs 16 residues.

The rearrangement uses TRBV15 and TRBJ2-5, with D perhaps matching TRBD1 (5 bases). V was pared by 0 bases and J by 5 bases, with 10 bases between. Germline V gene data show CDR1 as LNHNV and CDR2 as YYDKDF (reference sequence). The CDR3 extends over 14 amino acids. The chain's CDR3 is CATSRDRQGETQYF. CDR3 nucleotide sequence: TGTGCCACCAGCAGAGATAGGCAGGGCGAGACCCAGTACTTC.

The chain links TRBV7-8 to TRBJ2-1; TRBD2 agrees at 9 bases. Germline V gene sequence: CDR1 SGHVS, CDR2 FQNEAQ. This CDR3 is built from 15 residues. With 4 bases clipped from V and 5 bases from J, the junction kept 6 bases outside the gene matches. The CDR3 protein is CASSSNSGGDNEQFF. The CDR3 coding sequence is TGTGCCAGCAGCTCCAATAGCGGGGGAGACAATGAGCAGTTCTTC.

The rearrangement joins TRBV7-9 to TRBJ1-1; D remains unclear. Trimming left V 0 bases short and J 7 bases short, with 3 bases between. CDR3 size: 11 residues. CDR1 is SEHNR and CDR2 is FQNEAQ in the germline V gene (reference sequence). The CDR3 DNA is TGTGCCAGCAGCTTAGCCCTTGAAGCTTTCTTT. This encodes CASSLALEAFF.

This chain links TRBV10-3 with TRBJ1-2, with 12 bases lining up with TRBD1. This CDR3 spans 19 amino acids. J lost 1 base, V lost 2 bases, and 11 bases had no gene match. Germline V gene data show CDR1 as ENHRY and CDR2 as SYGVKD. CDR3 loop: CAISEPFGTGGKNNYGYTF. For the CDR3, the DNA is TGTGCCATCAGTGAGCCGTTCGGGACAGGGGGCAAAAATAACTATGGCTACACCTTC.